Following are 14 T cell receptor beta chains from one sample sequenced in a study of T cell repertoires in cytomegalovirus infection (dated by TCRdb to between 2018 and 2021). The run used an Illumina HiSeq 1500. TCRdb reworked the public reads: Q25 trimming with fastp, MiXCR clone assembly, productive beta chains retained. Merged by CDR3 protein, the rows form single entries marked with the most common genes and DNA. The sample table shows roughly 230,000 distinct CDR3 sequences, and 22% are seen once. The ten biggest clones cover roughly 18% of the sample. The sample comprised CD8+ T cells from PBMCs. The receptors were sampled from a human donor in good health (CMV status not recorded). Some clones in this sample may be carry-over from other donors' samples.

V is TRBV12-3 or TRBV12-4 and J is TRBJ2-3; D possibly matches TRBD1 or TRBD2 (5 bases each). V was shortened by 4 bases and J by 11 bases, with 16 bases between the two germline ends. The CDR3 spans 13 residues. CDR3 sequence (DNA): TGTGCCAGCAGTTACCTAGGGGAAGAGGGGCAGTATTTT. Amino acid sequence: CASSYLGEEGQYF.

In its sample, this clonotype was seen a few times. The V gene is TRBV4-2, the J gene TRBJ2-1; 8 bases align to TRBD2. From germline, CDR1 is LGHNA and CDR2 YNFKEQ. The CDR3 runs 16 residues. V gave up 2 bases and J gave up 6 bases; unmatched junction bases: 9. The CDR3 DNA reads as TGTGCCAGCAGCCAACCCAGCAGCGGGGGACTCAATGAGCAGTTCTTC. This codes for CASSQPSSGGLNEQFF.

The chain carries TRBV7-6 and TRBJ2-7; perhaps D is TRBD1 or TRBD2 (5 bases each). Germline V gene sequence: CDR1 SGHVS, CDR2 FNYEAQ. Trimming stripped 7 bases from V and 5 bases from J, with 21 bases between. The CDR3 contains 15 residues. In nucleotides, the CDR3 is TGTGCCAGCAACCGTGGGACGTCCGGAAAAGACGAGCAGTACTTC. This translates into CASNRGTSGKDEQYF. Full variable domain (rest looked up from reference TRBV7-6 and TRBJ2-7): GAGVSQSPRYKVTKRGQDVALRCDPISGHVSLYWYRQALGQGPEFLTYFNYEAQQDKSGLPNDRFSAERPEGSISTLTIQRTEQRDSAMYRCASNRGTSGKDEQYFGPGTRLTVT.

This clonotype turned up a few times. The chain recombines TRBV28 with TRBJ2-4; TRBD2 might be the D (5 bases). The CDR3 length is 11 residues. V dropped 7 bases and J dropped 9 bases, with 10 bases sitting between them. In germline, CDR1 is MDHEN, CDR2 SYDVKM. CDR3 amino acids: CASTPGGIQYF. In DNA, the CDR3 is TGTGCCAGCACCCCAGGAGGCATTCAGTACTTC.

The J gene is TRBJ2-3, the V gene TRBV28; 10 bases are a match to TRBD2. Losses at the gene ends were 6 bases for V and 3 bases for J; bases not matched to a gene: 6. There are 15 residues in the CDR3. The germline CDR1 and CDR2 sequences are MDHEN and SYDVKM. CDR3 region: CASSFGLADTDTQYF. CDR3 coding DNA: TGTGCCAGCAGCTTCGGACTAGCGGATACAGATACGCAGTATTTT.

This clonotype was seen only a few times. The chain joins TRBV2 to TRBJ2-4; 8 bases line up with TRBD1. V trimming: 3 bases; J trimming: 6 bases; junction bases outside the gene matches: 7. Germline CDR1 reads SNHLY; CDR2 reads FYNNEI. The CDR3 sequence is 15 residues long. The CDR3 here is CASSEGSGGANIQYF. The CDR3 bases are TGTGCCAGCAGTGAGGGTTCAGGGGGCGCAAACATTCAGTACTTC.

This clonotype showed up just a few times. The chain joins TRBV27 to TRBJ2-1, with 7 positions matching TRBD2. V shed 2 bases and J 10 bases; nucleotides not matched to a gene: 5. The CDR3 loop spans 13 amino acids. Per germline, CDR1 MNHEY and CDR2 SMNVEV (reference sequence). CDR3 sequence: CASSLSGAREQFF. Here the CDR3 DNA reads TGTGCCAGCAGTTTAAGCGGGGCACGGGAGCAGTTCTTC.

V and J are TRBV7-9 and TRBJ2-2, with 9 bases matching TRBD2. This CDR3 has 18 residues. The germline V gene has CDR1 SEHNR and CDR2 FQNEAQ (reference sequence). Unmatched junction bases numbered 6, after V lost 1 base and J lost 0 bases. The CDR3 coding sequence is TGTGCCAGCAGCTTAGACCCTAGCGGGGTATCGAACACCGGGGAGCTGTTTTTT. Translating gives CASSLDPSGVSNTGELFF.

V usage is TRBV12-3 or TRBV12-4 and J usage is TRBJ1-5; weak D call: TRBD1 (5 bases). V dropped 2 bases and J dropped 7 bases, with 9 bases sitting between them. The CDR3 contains 13 residues. This CDR3 reads CASSLQWGQPQHF. CDR3 DNA sequence: TGTGCCAGCAGTTTACAGTGGGGGCAGCCCCAGCATTTT.

The rearrangement joins TRBV7-4 to TRBJ2-1; 7 bases are shared with TRBD1. The V gene's germline CDR1 is SGHVT and CDR2 SQSDAQ. V lost 0 bases, J lost 1 base, and 15 bases stayed unmatched. The CDR3 sequence is 20 residues long. The CDR3 region has the DNA TGTGCCAGCAGCTTAGCAATCATGCAACAGGGGTCTAAGTCCTACAATGAGCAGTTCTTC. It translates to CASSLAIMQQGSKSYNEQFF.

In DNA form, the CDR3 reads TGTGCCAGCAGTTCCCCTAGCGGGTTCACAGATACGCAGTATTTT. This gives the protein CASSSPSGFTDTQYF. The V and J genes are TRBV12-3 or TRBV12-4 and TRBJ2-3; the match to TRBD2 covers 8 bases. J was trimmed by 2 bases and V by 4 bases; bases with no gene match: 5. The CDR3 extends over 15 amino acids.

The chain is built from TRBV10-3 and TRBJ2-1, with D possibly called TRBD1 or TRBD2 (5 bases each). Trimming cost V 8 bases and J 0 bases, with 11 bases left between them. CDR3 length equals 14 residues. Germline V CDR1 and CDR2: ENHRY, SYGVKD. The CDR3 bases are TGTGCCATCCGGGGACCAAGCTCCTACAATGAGCAGTTCTTC. Encoded protein: CAIRGPSSYNEQFF.

This clonotype has only a few counts. The chain is built from TRBV20-1 and TRBJ1-2, with D possibly TRBD1 on 5 matching bases. The CDR3 runs 13 residues. V was cut by 5 bases and J by 7 bases, with 17 bases left in between. The V gene's germline CDR1 is DFQATT and CDR2 SNEGSKA (reference sequence). CDR3: CSAPGGRVAGYTF. In nucleotides, the CDR3 is TGCAGTGCTCCCGGCGGCAGGGTGGCTGGCTACACCTTC.

The rearrangement joins TRBV4-2 to TRBJ1-6, with D perhaps matching TRBD1 (5 bases). V lost 3 bases and J lost 5, with 8 bases in between. The CDR3 sequence is 14 residues long. The V gene's germline CDR1 is LGHNA and CDR2 YNFKEQ. The CDR3 region has the DNA TGTGCCAGCAGCCAGGGAGGGGATAATTCACCCCTCCACTTT. This sequence encodes CASSQGGDNSPLHF.